This passage covers 5 T cell receptor beta chains from one sample sequenced in a study of metastatic and nonmetastatic thyroid tumors. TCRdb re-analyzed the PCR reads through MiXCR. Of some 26,000 clones listed, roughly 4% are singletons. No patient received treatment before thyroid surgery. Sequenced sample: blood. These receptors all stem from a male donor with papillary thyroid cancer or a benign thyroid nodule (not recorded which). Some clones in this sample may be carry-over from other donors' samples.

This clone was counted only a few times. The V and J genes are TRBV6-1 and TRBJ1-1; 7 bases align to TRBD1. The germline V gene has CDR1 MNHNS and CDR2 SASEGT. The J segment lost 1 base and the V segment lost 6 bases, leaving 8 bases of the junction unmatched. The CDR3 has 15 amino acids. The CDR3 reads CASSRQGGRNTEAFF. The DNA of the CDR3 is TGTGCCAGCAGCCGACAGGGAGGACGGAACACTGAAGCTTTCTTT.

Concerning this clone itself: At the DNA level, this CDR3 is encoded by other sequences in the same sample as well. The chain joins TRBV6-1 to TRBJ1-2; maybe TRBD1 (6 bases). Trimming pared 6 bases from V and 5 bases from J, leaving 13 bases between. This CDR3 is built from 13 residues. Per germline, CDR1 MNHNS and CDR2 SASEGT. DNA of the CDR3: TGTGCCAGCAGCCTAGACAGGTCATATGGCTACACCTTC. The encoded protein is CASSLDRSYGYTF.

This clone was seen repeatedly, ten times or more. The rearrangement uses TRBV4-1 and TRBJ2-2; D is unresolved. Between the trimmed V and J ends, which lost 0 bases and 8 bases, there was a span of 7 bases. The CDR3 extends over 13 amino acids. Germline assignment: CDR1 MGHRA and CDR2 YSYEKL. The CDR3 loop is CASSQDRRGELFF. The CDR3, as DNA: TGCGCCAGCAGCCAAGATCGCCGAGGGGAGCTGTTTTTT.

This clone was counted only a few times. The junction does not match germline at one end; this may be a read error. The chain is built from TRBV6-1 and TRBJ1-2, with 7 positions matching TRBD1. Germline V gives CDR1 MNHNS, CDR2 SASEGT. CDR3 size: 14 residues. The CDR3 protein is CASIEALRGHGYTF. In DNA, the CDR3 is TGTGCCAGCATTGAAGCGTTGAGGGGGCATGGATACACCTTC.

This clone showed up just a few times. CDR3 sequence reads: CASKKGETQYF. In nucleotides, the CDR3 is TGTGCCAGCAAGAAGGGAGAGACCCAGTACTTC. The genes are TRBV6-1 and TRBJ2-5; no clear D gene. CDR3 length: 11 residues. Germline CDR1 MNHNS, CDR2 SASEGT. The V end lost 7 bases, the J end lost 4 bases, and 7 bases lay between the germline ends.